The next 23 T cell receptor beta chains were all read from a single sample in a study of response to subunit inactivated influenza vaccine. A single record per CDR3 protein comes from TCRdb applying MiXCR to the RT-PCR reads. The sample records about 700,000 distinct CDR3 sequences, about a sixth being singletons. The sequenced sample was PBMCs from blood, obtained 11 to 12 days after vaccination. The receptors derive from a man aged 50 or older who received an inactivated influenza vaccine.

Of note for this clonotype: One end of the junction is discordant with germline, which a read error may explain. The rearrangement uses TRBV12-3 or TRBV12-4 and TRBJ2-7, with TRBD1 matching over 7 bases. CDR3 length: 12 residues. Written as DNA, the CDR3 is TGTGCCAGCAGTTTAGTTGGTGCGACAGGGATCTTC. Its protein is CASSLVGATGIF.

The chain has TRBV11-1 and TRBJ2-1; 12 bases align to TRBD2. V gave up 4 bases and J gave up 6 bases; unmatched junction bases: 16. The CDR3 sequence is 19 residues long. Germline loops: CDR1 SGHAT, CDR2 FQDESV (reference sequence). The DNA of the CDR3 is TGTGCCAGCAGCTCGGGACTGTCTACTAGCGGGGGGATAATCAATGAGCAGTTCTTC. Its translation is CASSSGLSTSGGIINEQFF.

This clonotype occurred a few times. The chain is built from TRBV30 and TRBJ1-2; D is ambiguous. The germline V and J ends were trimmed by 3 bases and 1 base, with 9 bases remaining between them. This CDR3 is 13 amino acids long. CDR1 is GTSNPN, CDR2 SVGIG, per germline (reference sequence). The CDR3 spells CAWSREDNYGYTF. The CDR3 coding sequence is TGTGCCTGGAGCCGTGAAGATAACTATGGCTACACCTTC.

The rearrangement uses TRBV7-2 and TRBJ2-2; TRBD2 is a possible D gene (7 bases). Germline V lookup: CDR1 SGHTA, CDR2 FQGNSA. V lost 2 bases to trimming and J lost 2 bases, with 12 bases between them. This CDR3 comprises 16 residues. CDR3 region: CASSLNPGGNTGELFF. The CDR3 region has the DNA TGTGCCAGCAGCTTAAATCCGGGGGGCAACACCGGGGAGCTGTTTTTT.

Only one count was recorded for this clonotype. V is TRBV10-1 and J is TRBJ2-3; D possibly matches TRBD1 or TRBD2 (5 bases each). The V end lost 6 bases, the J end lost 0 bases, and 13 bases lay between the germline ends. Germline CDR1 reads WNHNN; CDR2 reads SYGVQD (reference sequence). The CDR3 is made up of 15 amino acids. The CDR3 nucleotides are TGCGCCAGCAGCCGGGACCCGATTAGCACAGATACGCAGTATTTT. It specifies CASSRDPISTDTQYF.

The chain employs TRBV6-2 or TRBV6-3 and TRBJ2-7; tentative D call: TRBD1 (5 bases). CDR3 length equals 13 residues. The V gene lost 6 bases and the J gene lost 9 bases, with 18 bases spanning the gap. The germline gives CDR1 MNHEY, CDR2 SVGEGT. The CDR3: CASRRQPYEGQYF. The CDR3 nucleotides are TGTGCCAGCAGGAGACAGCCTTACGAAGGGCAGTACTTC.

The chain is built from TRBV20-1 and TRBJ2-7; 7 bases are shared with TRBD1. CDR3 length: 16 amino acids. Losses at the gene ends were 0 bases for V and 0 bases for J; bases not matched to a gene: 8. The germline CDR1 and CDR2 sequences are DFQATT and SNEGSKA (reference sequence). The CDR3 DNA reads TGCAGTGCTAGAGACCCTGGACAGGTTTTCTCCTACGAGCAGTACTTC. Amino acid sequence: CSARDPGQVFSYEQYF.

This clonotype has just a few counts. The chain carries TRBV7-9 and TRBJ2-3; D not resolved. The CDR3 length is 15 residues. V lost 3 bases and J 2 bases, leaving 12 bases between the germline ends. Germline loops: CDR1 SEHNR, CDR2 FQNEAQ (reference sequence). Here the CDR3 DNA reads TGTGCCAGCAGCTTTAACAACGTCGACACAGATACGCAGTATTTT. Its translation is CASSFNNVDTDTQYF.

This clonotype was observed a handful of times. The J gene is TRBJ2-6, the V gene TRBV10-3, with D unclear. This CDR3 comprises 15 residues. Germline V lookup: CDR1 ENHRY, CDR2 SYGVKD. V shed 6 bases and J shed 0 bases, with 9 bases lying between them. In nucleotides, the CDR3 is TGTGCCATCAGCCCACAGATCTCTGGGGCCAACGTCCTGACTTTC. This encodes CAISPQISGANVLTF.

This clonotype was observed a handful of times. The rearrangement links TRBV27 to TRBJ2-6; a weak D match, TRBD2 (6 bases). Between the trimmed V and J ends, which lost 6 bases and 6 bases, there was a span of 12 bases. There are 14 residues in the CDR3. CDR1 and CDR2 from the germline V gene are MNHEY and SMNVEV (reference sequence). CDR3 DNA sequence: TGTGCCAGCAGCCCGTGGGGGGTGGCCAACGTCCTGACTTTC. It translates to CASSPWGVANVLTF.

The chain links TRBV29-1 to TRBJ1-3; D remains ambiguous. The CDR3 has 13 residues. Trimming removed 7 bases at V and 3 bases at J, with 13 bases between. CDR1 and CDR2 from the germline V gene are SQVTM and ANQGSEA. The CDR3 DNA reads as TGCAGCGCCGAGGTTGACCTTGGAAACACCATATATTTT. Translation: CSAEVDLGNTIYF.

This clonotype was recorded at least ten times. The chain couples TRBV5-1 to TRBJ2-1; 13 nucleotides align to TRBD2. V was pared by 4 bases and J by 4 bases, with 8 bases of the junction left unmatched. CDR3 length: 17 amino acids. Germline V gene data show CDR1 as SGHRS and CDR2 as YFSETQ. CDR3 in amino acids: CASSPPGLAGLYNEQFF. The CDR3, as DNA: TGCGCCAGCAGCCCACCGGGACTAGCGGGGTTATACAATGAGCAGTTCTTC.

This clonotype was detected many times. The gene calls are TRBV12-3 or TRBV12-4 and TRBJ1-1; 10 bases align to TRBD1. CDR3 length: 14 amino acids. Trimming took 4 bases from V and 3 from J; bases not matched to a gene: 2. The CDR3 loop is CASSSTGGYTEAFF. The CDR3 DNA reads TGTGCCAGCAGTTCGACAGGGGGCTACACTGAAGCTTTCTTT.

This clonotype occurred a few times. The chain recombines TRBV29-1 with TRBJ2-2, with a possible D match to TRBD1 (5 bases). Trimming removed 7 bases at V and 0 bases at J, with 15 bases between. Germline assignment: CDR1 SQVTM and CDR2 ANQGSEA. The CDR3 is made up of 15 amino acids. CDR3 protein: CSATLVTANTGELFF. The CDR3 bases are TGCAGCGCCACATTAGTGACAGCGAACACCGGGGAGCTGTTTTTT.

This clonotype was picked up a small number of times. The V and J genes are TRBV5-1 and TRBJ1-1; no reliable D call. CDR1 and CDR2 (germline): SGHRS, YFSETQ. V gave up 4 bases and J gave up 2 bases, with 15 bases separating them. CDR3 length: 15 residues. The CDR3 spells CASSPQDGVNTEAFF. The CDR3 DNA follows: TGCGCCAGCAGCCCCCAAGACGGAGTAAACACTGAAGCTTTCTTT. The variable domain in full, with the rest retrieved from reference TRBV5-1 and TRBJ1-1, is KAGVTQTPRYLIKTRGQQVTLSCSPISGHRSVSWYQQTPGQGLQFLFEYFSETQRNKGNFPGRFSGRQFSNSRSEMNVSTLELGDSALYLCASSPQDGVNTEAFFGQGTRLTVV.

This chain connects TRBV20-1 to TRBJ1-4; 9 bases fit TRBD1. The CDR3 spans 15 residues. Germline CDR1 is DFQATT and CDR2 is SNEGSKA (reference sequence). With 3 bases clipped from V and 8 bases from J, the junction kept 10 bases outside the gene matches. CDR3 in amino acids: CSASVLGQGNEKLFF. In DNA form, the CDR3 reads TGCAGTGCTAGCGTTCTAGGACAGGGGAACGAAAAACTGTTTTTT.

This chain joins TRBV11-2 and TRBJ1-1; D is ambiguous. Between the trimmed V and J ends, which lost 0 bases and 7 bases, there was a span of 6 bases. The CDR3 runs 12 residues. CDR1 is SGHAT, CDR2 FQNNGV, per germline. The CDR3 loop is CASSLEDGEAFF. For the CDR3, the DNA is TGTGCCAGCAGCTTAGAAGACGGTGAAGCTTTCTTT.

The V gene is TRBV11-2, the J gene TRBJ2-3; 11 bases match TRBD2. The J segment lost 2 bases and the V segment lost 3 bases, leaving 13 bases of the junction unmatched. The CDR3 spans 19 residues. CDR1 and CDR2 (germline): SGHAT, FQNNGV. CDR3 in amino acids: CASSFPHDIAGGYTDTQYF. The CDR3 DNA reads TGTGCCAGCAGCTTCCCGCACGATATAGCGGGAGGGTACACAGATACGCAGTATTTT.

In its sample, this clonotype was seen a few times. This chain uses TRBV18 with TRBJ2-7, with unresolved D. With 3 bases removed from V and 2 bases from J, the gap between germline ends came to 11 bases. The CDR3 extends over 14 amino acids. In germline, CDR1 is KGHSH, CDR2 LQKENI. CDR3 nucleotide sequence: TGTGCCAGCTCACCGGATCTCCAGACCTACGAGCAGTACTTC. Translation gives CASSPDLQTYEQYF.

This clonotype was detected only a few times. The CDR3 DNA reads as TGCAGTGCTCCCCACACGGGAGCTACTGGGGCCAACGTCCTGACTTTC. Its translation is CSAPHTGATGANVLTF. J is TRBJ2-6 and V is TRBV20-1; perhaps TRBD2 as D (6 bases). In germline, CDR1 is DFQATT, CDR2 SNEGSKA (reference sequence). The V end was cut by 5 bases, the J end by 2 bases, with 16 bases between. This CDR3 has 16 amino acids.

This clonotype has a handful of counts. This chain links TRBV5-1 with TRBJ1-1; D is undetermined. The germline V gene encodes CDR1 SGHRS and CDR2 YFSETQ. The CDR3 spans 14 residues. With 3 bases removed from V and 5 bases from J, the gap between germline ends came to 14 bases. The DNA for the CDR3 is TGCGCCAGCAGCTCCCGGACGGACGCGACTGAAGCTTTCTTT. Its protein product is CASSSRTDATEAFF.

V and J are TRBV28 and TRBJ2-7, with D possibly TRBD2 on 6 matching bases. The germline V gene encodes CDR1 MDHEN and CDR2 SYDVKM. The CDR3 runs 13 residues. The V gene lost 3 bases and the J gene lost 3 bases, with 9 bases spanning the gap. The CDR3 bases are TGTGCCAGCAGTTTTTACGGGAGCTACGAGCAGTACTTC. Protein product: CASSFYGSYEQYF.

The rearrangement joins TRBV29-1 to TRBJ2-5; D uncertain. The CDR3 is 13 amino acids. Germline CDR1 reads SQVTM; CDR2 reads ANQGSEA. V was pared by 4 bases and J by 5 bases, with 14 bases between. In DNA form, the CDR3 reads TGCAGCGTTGGTGCAAGGCTAGTGGAGACCCAGTACTTC. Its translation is CSVGARLVETQYF. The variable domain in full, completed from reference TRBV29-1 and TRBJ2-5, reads SAVISQKPSRDICQRGTSLTIQCQVDSQVTMMFWYRQQPGQSLTLIATANQGSEATYESGFVIDKFPISRPNLTFSTLTVSNMSPEDSSIYLCSVGARLVETQYFGPGTRLLVL.